Following are 14 T cell receptor beta chains from one sample sequenced in a study of blood T cell repertoires in COVID-19. Profiled with immunoSEQ multiplex PCR; TCRdb holds only in-frame clones, not every one. This table holds under 350,000 clones, around 86% found once. The sequenced sample was peripheral blood. The receptors derive from a man aged 45-60 years with acute or convalescent COVID-19.

The chain carries TRBV29-1 and TRBJ1-5; D uncertain. V was cut by 4 bases and J by 4 bases, with 8 bases left in between. Looked up from germline, CDR1 is SQVTM and CDR2 is ANQGSEA. CDR3 length equals 12 residues. The CDR3 DNA is TGCAGCGTTGGGGCCCTTAATCAGCCCCAGCATTTT. The encoded protein is CSVGALNQPQHF.

V usage is TRBV6-5 and J usage is TRBJ2-5; 11 bases fit TRBD2. V lost 6 bases to trimming and J lost 5 bases; unmatched junction nucleotides: 5. The CDR3 sequence is 14 residues long. Looked up from germline, CDR1 is MNHEY and CDR2 is SVGAGI. In nucleotides, the CDR3 is TGTGCCAGCAGCGGACTAGCGGGCGGGGAGACCCAGTACTTC. Translating gives CASSGLAGGETQYF.

V is TRBV5-1 and J is TRBJ1-6, with a weak D call TRBD1 (6 bases). CDR3 size: 19 residues. V lost 4 bases, J lost 0 bases, and 20 bases lay in between. The V gene's germline CDR1 is SGHRS and CDR2 YFSETQ. This chain's CDR3 is CASSLHETGSSSYNSPLHF. CDR3 in DNA: TGCGCCAGCAGCCTCCACGAAACAGGGTCCAGCTCCTATAATTCACCCCTCCACTTT. Together with reference TRBV5-1 and TRBJ1-6, the CDR3 gives the full variable domain: KAGVTQTPRYLIKTRGQQVTLSCSPISGHRSVSWYQQTPGQGLQFLFEYFSETQRNKGNFPGRFSGRQFSNSRSEMNVSTLELGDSALYLCASSLHETGSSSYNSPLHFGNGTRLTVT.

DNA for the CDR3: TGTGCCAGCACCTCGGGGGGAAAGGGAAAACTGTTTTTT. Residues: CASTSGGKGKLFF. V gene TRBV6-5 combines with J gene TRBJ1-4, with a tentative D call TRBD1 (5 bases). Germline V gene data show CDR1 as MNHEY and CDR2 as SVGAGI. The CDR3 extends over 13 amino acids. V was trimmed by 7 bases and J by 10 bases, leaving 16 bases between them.

The rearrangement joins TRBV9 to TRBJ2-1; D remains unclear. The ends were cut back, 0 bases at V and 6 bases at J, with 10 bases in the middle. The CDR3 totals 14 residues. Germline CDR1 SGDLS, CDR2 YYNGEE. This CDR3 reads CASSVGSYPNEQFF. The CDR3 coding sequence is TGTGCCAGCAGCGTAGGCTCCTACCCCAATGAGCAGTTCTTC. The full variable domain, completed using reference TRBV9 and TRBJ2-1, is DSGVTQTPKHLITATGQRVTLRCSPRSGDLSVYWYQQSLDQGLQFLIQYYNGEERAKGNILERFSAQQFPDLHSELNLSSLELGDSALYFCASSVGSYPNEQFFGPGTRLTVL.

The chain combines TRBV5-8 with TRBJ2-7, with TRBD1 identical over 8 bases. The CDR3 totals 16 residues. V lost 1 base and J lost 3; bases outside the gene matches: 9. Germline lookup yields CDR1 SGHTS and CDR2 YDEGEE. The CDR3 protein is CASSLRSGGLLYEQYF. CDR3 nucleotides: TGTGCCAGCAGCTTGAGATCAGGGGGCCTCCTCTACGAGCAGTACTTC.

This clone was observed once. This rearrangement joins TRBV7-2 to TRBJ1-2, with no clear D. Trimming pared 3 bases from V and 6 bases from J, leaving 14 bases between. This CDR3 is 14 amino acids long. The germline gives CDR1 SGHTA, CDR2 FQGNSA. The CDR3 sequence is CASSLWAGIDGYTF. In DNA form, the CDR3 reads TGTGCCAGCAGCTTGTGGGCAGGCATTGATGGCTACACCTTC.

J is TRBJ1-1 and V is TRBV6-4, with a weak D call TRBD1 (6 bases). Germline V lookup: CDR1 MRHNA, CDR2 SNTAGT. Trimming removed 3 bases from V and 11 bases from J, with 19 bases in between. This CDR3 is built from 14 residues. The CDR3 region is CASSEVGGVGMAFF. As DNA, the CDR3 is TGTGCCAGCAGTGAGGTAGGGGGGGTAGGTATGGCTTTCTTT.

This clone was picked up one time. The chain recombines TRBV27 with TRBJ2-3; 14 bases are shared with TRBD2. Germline lookup yields CDR1 MNHEY and CDR2 SMNVEV (reference sequence). Unmatched junction bases numbered 11, after V lost 3 bases and J lost 0 bases. This CDR3 has 20 residues. The CDR3 is CASSFRTSGGFPPSTDTQYF. DNA of the CDR3: TGTGCCAGCAGTTTCCGGACTAGCGGGGGGTTTCCACCTAGCACAGATACGCAGTATTTT.

The rearrangement links TRBV30 to TRBJ2-3; 7 nucleotides align to TRBD2. The junction had 10 bases not matched to a gene; V was cut back by 2 bases and J by 5 bases. Germline CDR1 and CDR2: GTSNPN and SVGIG (reference sequence). There are 15 residues in the CDR3. The CDR3 loop is CAWSNGGGGRDTQYF. The DNA for the CDR3 is TGTGCCTGGAGTAATGGTGGGGGGGGTCGAGATACGCAGTATTTT.

The chain employs TRBV19 and TRBJ1-1; the D gene is possibly TRBD1 (6 bases). V lost 5 bases to trimming and J lost 5 bases, with 12 bases between them. Germline V gene sequence: CDR1 LNHDA, CDR2 SQIVND (reference sequence). The CDR3 contains 13 residues. CDR3 bases: TGTGCCAGTAGTCAGGGGAGGGAAACTGAAGCTTTCTTT. It translates to CASSQGRETEAFF.

The chain uses TRBV4-2 and TRBJ1-1; no firm D call. V gave up 0 bases and J gave up 1 base, with 9 bases separating them. Germline-derived CDR1 and CDR2 are LGHNA and YNFKEQ. The CDR3 runs 15 residues. The CDR3 spells CASSQDPATNTEAFF. CDR3 bases: TGTGCCAGCAGCCAAGATCCAGCGACGAACACTGAAGCTTTCTTT.

The rearrangement uses TRBV7-6 and TRBJ1-3; D is unresolved. CDR3 length: 14 amino acids. Deletions cut 5 bases from V and 11 bases from J, with 19 bases between. Looked up from germline, CDR1 is SGHVS and CDR2 is FNYEAQ. CDR3 bases: TGTGCCAGCAGCGAGGGCGCCTCCCCGATGTCCATATATTTT. Amino acid sequence: CASSEGASPMSIYF.

This rearrangement joins TRBV30 to TRBJ2-1; TRBD2 aligns across 8 bases. The CDR3 length is 11 residues. Looked up from germline, CDR1 is GTSNPN and CDR2 is SVGIG (reference sequence). V lost 8 bases and J lost 6; bases outside the gene matches: 3. In DNA form, the CDR3 reads TGTGCCACCGGGACTAGCAATGAGCAGTTCTTC. The encoded protein is CATGTSNEQFF. The full variable domain, its missing parts supplied by reference TRBV30 and TRBJ2-1, is SQTIHQWPATLVQPVGSPLSLECTVEGTSNPNLYWYRQAAGRGLQLLFYSVGIGQISSEVPQNLSASRPQDRQFILSSKKLLLSDSGFYLCATGTSNEQFFGPGTRLTVL.